These 20 T cell receptor beta chains were all obtained from the same sample, sequenced in a study of T cell responses to AZD1222 COVID-19 vaccine (dated by TCRdb to the early 2020s). This sample's time point label indicates: about 28 days (+/-7) after the second vaccine dose. Preparation of the library involved the immunoSEQ multiplex PCR assay. TCRdb stores this immuneACCESS table with in-frame sequences only. Part of the clones is absent; in the studies checked, under half of the shortfall reflects unresolved V genes, and no reason is known for the rest. The sample records more than 150,000 clones, roughly nine tenths of which are singletons. Jointly, the top ten make up 3% to 4% of the sample. Specimen: peripheral blood, collected 28 days after the second AZD1222 dose. These receptors all stem from an adult who received the AZD1222 COVID-19 vaccine.

The chain joins TRBV5-1 to TRBJ1-1; D uncertain. The CDR3 is 15 residues long. Per germline, CDR1 SGHRS and CDR2 YFSETQ. Deletions cut 0 bases from V and 4 bases from J, with 13 bases between. This chain's CDR3 is CASSLAGEVGTEAFF. In DNA form, the CDR3 reads TGCGCCAGCAGCTTGGCCGGGGAGGTGGGCACTGAAGCTTTCTTT.

This sequence joins TRBV5-1 and TRBJ2-2, with TRBD2 as a possible D gene (5 bases). CDR1 is SGHRS and CDR2 is YFSETQ in the germline V gene. The CDR3 covers 15 residues. V gave up 5 bases and J gave up 6 bases, with 17 bases separating them. CDR3 region: CASSKGDPAAGELFF. The CDR3 nucleotides are TGCGCCAGCAGTAAGGGAGACCCCGCCGCCGGGGAGCTGTTTTTT.

V gene TRBV4-1 combines with J gene TRBJ2-7; a weak D match, TRBD2 (6 bases). CDR3 length equals 17 residues. CDR1 and CDR2 from the germline V gene are MGHRA and YSYEKL. V dropped 4 bases and J dropped 0 bases, with 19 bases sitting between them. The CDR3 is CASSPQRDFRSSYEQYF. The DNA of the CDR3 is TGCGCCAGCAGCCCCCAGAGGGACTTCAGGAGCTCCTACGAGCAGTACTTC.

The chain uses TRBV7-2 and TRBJ2-3, with TRBD2 as a possible D gene (5 bases). CDR1 SGHTA and CDR2 FQGNSA come from the germline V gene. The CDR3 length is 14 residues. V was shortened by 7 bases and J by 3 bases, with 14 bases between the two germline ends. The CDR3 reads CASTLGSETDTQYF. CDR3 sequence (DNA): TGTGCCAGCACCCTTGGGAGCGAGACAGATACGCAGTATTTT.

This clone appeared a single time. The CDR3 DNA reads as TGCGCCAGCAGTGAGGCTAGCGGGAGGGCCAAGTACAATGAGCAGTTCTTC. Translated, it gives CASSEASGRAKYNEQFF. This chain uses TRBV10-2 with TRBJ2-1; 12 nucleotides align to TRBD2. The CDR3 runs to 17 residues. J was trimmed by 4 bases and V by 2 bases; bases with no gene match: 6. The germline V gene encodes CDR1 WSHSY and CDR2 SAAADI.

The chain employs TRBV3-1 (or the pseudogene TRBV3-2) and TRBJ1-1; 7 nucleotides match TRBD1. The CDR3 runs to 13 residues. The J segment lost 11 bases and the V segment lost 3 bases, leaving 9 bases of the junction unmatched. Germline values: CDR1 LGHDT, CDR2 YNNKEL (reference sequence). CDR3 in DNA: TGTGCCAGCAGCCAGATACCCGGGACAGTGGCTTTCTTT. This sequence encodes CASSQIPGTVAFF.

This sequence joins TRBV11-2 and TRBJ2-1; 7 bases line up with TRBD2. V trimming: 3 bases; J trimming: 0 bases; junction bases outside the gene matches: 14. The CDR3 has 19 residues. Per germline, CDR1 SGHAT and CDR2 FQNNGV. In DNA, the CDR3 is TGTGCCAGCAGCTTTGCTGCTAGCGGTGCAATTTTCTCCTACAATGAGCAGTTCTTC. Amino acid sequence: CASSFAASGAIFSYNEQFF.

Only a few counts were recorded for this clone. The gene calls are TRBV2 and TRBJ1-1; D remains ambiguous. The CDR3 spans 13 residues. The ends were cut back, 1 base at V and 2 bases at J, with 5 bases in the middle. Germline V gene sequence: CDR1 SNHLY, CDR2 FYNNEI. CDR3 in amino acids: CASSEVRNTEAFF. CDR3 DNA sequence: TGTGCCAGCAGTGAAGTGAGAAACACTGAAGCTTTCTTT.

This clone has just a few counts. The chain is built from TRBV10-3 and TRBJ2-7; 7 bases are shared with TRBD2. Germline V gene lookup returns CDR1 ENHRY and CDR2 SYGVKD. The V gene end was trimmed by 8 bases and the J gene end by 5 bases; junction bases not matched to a gene: 3. The CDR3 contains 11 residues. CDR3 DNA sequence: TGTGCCATCTCGGCGGGAGACGAGCAGTACTTC. This translates into CAISAGDEQYF.

The rearrangement joins TRBV24-1 to TRBJ2-1; D is unclear. The germline V gene has CDR1 KGHDR and CDR2 SFDVKD. This CDR3 region has 11 residues. Trimming shortened V by 12 bases and J by 4 bases, and 9 bases separated the two germline ends. The CDR3 spells CASGSYNEQFF. For the CDR3, the DNA is TGTGCCTCCGGTAGTTACAATGAGCAGTTCTTC.

The CDR3: CASRDSLTWANVLTF. The CDR3 region has the DNA TGTGCCAGCCGGGACAGTCTAACATGGGCCAACGTCCTGACTTTC. This chain uses TRBV28 with TRBJ2-6; 7 nucleotides agree with TRBD1. CDR3 length: 15 amino acids. Germline V gives CDR1 MDHEN, CDR2 SYDVKM. With 8 bases clipped from V and 5 bases from J, the junction kept 9 bases outside the gene matches.

The chain combines TRBV7-2 with TRBJ2-1; TRBD2 matches 7 bases. V lost 5 bases to trimming and J lost 8 bases; unmatched junction nucleotides: 12. Germline V gene sequence: CDR1 SGHTA, CDR2 FQGNSA. The CDR3 is 15 amino acids. CDR3 sequence: CASSPLGEGLYEQFF. The CDR3 coding sequence is TGTGCCAGCAGCCCCTTGGGGGAGGGCCTCTATGAGCAGTTCTTC.

The chain recombines TRBV5-1 with TRBJ1-5; D is undetermined. This CDR3 has 12 residues. Germline V lookup: CDR1 SGHRS, CDR2 YFSETQ. V lost 4 bases, J lost 6 bases, and 8 bases lay in between. The CDR3 DNA follows: TGCGCCAGCAGCGAACCGGGTCAGCCCCAGCATTTT. Its protein product is CASSEPGQPQHF.

CDR3 nucleotides: TGTGCCTGGAACATGGCGGTCCTAATGAACACTGAAGCTTTCTTT. Encoded protein: CAWNMAVLMNTEAFF. The rearrangement links TRBV30 to TRBJ1-1; D uncertain. The V end lost 4 bases, the J end lost 0 bases, and 15 bases lay between the germline ends. This CDR3 is 15 amino acids long. Germline CDR1 is GTSNPN and CDR2 is SVGIG (reference sequence).

The genes are TRBV7-8 and TRBJ2-6, with TRBD1 as a possible D gene (6 bases). CDR1 SGHVS and CDR2 FQNEAQ come from the germline V gene. The CDR3 spans 15 residues. Trimming removed 5 bases from V and 4 bases from J, with 12 bases in between. The CDR3 is CASSPSGVGANVLTF. Here the CDR3 DNA reads TGTGCCAGCAGCCCCTCAGGGGTCGGGGCCAACGTCCTGACTTTC.

The V and J genes are TRBV9 and TRBJ1-2; the D gene is possibly TRBD1 (5 bases). V gave up 2 bases and J gave up 4 bases, with 12 bases separating them. The CDR3 has 14 residues. Germline-derived CDR1 and CDR2 are SGDLS and YYNGEE. The CDR3 spells CASSVGGTSYGYTF. The CDR3 nucleotides read TGTGCCAGCAGCGTCGGCGGGACGAGCTATGGCTACACCTTC.

The chain recombines TRBV5-1 with TRBJ1-1; D perhaps matches TRBD1 (5 bases). Germline V gene sequence: CDR1 SGHRS, CDR2 YFSETQ. The CDR3 has 15 amino acids. Trimming removed 0 bases at V and 8 bases at J, with 17 bases between. The CDR3 DNA sequence: TGCGCCAGCAGCTTGGCCGGGTCCCTGTGGGGGGAAGCTTTCTTT. It yields the protein CASSLAGSLWGEAFF.

The J gene is TRBJ1-5, the V gene TRBV7-9; possible D gene TRBD1, 6 bases. This CDR3 comprises 14 residues. Germline V gene data show CDR1 as SEHNR and CDR2 as FQNEAQ (reference sequence). V lost 5 bases and J lost 5, with 13 bases in between. The CDR3 reads CASSRSGEYQPQHF. Here the CDR3 DNA reads TGTGCCAGCAGCCGCTCAGGGGAGTATCAGCCCCAGCATTTT.

This chain uses TRBV30 with TRBJ1-1, with D unclear. CDR3 size: 17 residues. Germline values: CDR1 GTSNPN, CDR2 SVGIG (reference sequence). With 1 base removed from V and 4 bases from J, the gap between germline ends came to 22 bases. Written as DNA, the CDR3 is TGTGCCTGGAGTGCATTACCTACCCGGGGAAGGTTCACTGAAGCTTTCTTT. It translates to CAWSALPTRGRFTEAFF.

The rearrangement joins TRBV6-5 to TRBJ2-1; 9 bases match TRBD2. V lost 2 bases, J lost 7 bases, and 3 bases stayed unmatched. CDR1 and CDR2 from the germline V gene are MNHEY and SVGAGI. The CDR3 totals 14 residues. CDR3: CASSYAGGTNEQFF. The CDR3 DNA reads as TGTGCCAGCAGTTACGCGGGAGGGACGAATGAGCAGTTCTTC.